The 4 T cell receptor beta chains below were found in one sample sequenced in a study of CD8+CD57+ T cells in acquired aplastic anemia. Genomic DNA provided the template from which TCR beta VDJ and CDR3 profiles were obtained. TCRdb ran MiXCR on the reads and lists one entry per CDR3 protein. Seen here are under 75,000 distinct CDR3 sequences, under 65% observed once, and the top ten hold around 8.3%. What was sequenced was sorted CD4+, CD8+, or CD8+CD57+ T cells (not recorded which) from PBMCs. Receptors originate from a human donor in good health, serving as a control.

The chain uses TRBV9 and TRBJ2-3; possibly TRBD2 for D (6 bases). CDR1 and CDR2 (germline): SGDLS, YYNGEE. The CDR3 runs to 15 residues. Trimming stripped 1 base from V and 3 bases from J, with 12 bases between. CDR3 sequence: CASSVFGTETDTQYF. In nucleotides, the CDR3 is TGTGCCAGCAGCGTATTCGGGACTGAGACAGATACGCAGTATTTT.

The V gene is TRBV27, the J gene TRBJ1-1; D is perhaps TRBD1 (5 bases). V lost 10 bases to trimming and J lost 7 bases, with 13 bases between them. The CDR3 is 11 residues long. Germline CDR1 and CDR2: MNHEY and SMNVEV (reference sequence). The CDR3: CATRWGNEAFF. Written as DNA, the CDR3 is TGTGCCACCCGGTGGGGGAATGAAGCTTTCTTT.

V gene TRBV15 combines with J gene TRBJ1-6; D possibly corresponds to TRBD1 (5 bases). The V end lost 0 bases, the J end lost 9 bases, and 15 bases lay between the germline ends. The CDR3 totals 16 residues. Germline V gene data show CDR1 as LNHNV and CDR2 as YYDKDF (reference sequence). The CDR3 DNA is TGTGCCACCAGCAGAGATGCAGGGCCAAATGGTTCACCCCTCCACTTT. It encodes CATSRDAGPNGSPLHF.

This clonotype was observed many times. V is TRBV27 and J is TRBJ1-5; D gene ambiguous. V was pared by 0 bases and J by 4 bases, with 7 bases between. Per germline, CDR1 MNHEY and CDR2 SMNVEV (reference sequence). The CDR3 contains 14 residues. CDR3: CASSLSPGNQPQHF. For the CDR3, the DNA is TGTGCCAGCAGTTTATCCCCGGGTAATCAGCCCCAGCATTTT.